This T cell receptor (beta chain) comes out of a study of cytomegalovirus exposure and HLA in healthy donors. Broader study findings: Later analysis placed DRB1 highest and HLA-C lowest in TCR association rates, which differed by HLA locus. A list of about 180 TCR beta chains associated with cytomegalovirus was given.

Per germline, CDR1 LNHDA and CDR2 SQIVND (reference sequence). The CDR3 sequence is 14 residues long. The V end lost 6 bases, the J end lost 5 bases, and 14 bases lay between the germline ends. Both 60 Vbeta primers and 13 Jbeta primers went into the PCR. TCRdb keeps only in-frame clones here, not all; method: immunoSEQ multiplex PCR. The table lists 150,000 to 200,000 clones, about 77% of them singletons. In nominal health when sampled, donors likely had unrecorded immune exposures nonetheless. As for this clone: No antigen is known for it.

The source of this sequence is a female donor in good health and CMV-seronegative. Sequenced input: PBMCs. The J gene is TRBJ1-5, the V gene TRBV19, with D possibly matching TRBD1 (6 bases). The chain's CDR3 is CASSQNRVHQPQHF. The CDR3 region has the DNA TGTGCCAGTAGCCAAAACAGGGTTCATCAGCCCCAGCATTTT.